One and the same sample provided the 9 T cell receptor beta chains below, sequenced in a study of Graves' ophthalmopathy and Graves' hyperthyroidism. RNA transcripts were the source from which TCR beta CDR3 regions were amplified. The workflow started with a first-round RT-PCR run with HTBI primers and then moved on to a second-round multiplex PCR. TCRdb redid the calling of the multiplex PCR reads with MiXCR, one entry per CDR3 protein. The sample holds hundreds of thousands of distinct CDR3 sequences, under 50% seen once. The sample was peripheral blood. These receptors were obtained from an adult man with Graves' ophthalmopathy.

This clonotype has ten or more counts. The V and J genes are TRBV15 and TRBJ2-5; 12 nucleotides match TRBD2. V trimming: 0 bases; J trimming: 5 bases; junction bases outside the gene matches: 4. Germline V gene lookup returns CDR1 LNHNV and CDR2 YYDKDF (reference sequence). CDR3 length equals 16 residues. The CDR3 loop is CATSRDKTSGRETQYF. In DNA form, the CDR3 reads TGTGCCACCAGCAGAGATAAAACTAGCGGGAGGGAGACCCAGTACTTC.

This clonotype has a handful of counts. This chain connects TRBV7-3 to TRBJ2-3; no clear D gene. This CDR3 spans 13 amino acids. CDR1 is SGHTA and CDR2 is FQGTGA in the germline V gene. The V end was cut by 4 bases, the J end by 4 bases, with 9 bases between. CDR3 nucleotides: TGTGCCAGCAGCTCCTCTTTGGCAGATACGCAGTATTTT. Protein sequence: CASSSSLADTQYF.

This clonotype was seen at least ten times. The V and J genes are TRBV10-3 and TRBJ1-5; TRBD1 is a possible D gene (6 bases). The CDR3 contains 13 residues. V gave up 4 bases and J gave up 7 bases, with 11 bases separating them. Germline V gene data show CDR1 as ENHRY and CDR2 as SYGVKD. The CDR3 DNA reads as TGTGCCATCAGTGCAGGGGTAGGGCAGCCCCAGCATTTT. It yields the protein CAISAGVGQPQHF.

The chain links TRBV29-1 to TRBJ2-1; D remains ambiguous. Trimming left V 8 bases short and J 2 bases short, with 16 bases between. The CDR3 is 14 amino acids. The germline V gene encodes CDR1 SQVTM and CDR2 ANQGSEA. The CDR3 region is CSLRKENTYNEQFF. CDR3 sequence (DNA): TGCAGCCTTCGGAAGGAAAACACCTACAATGAGCAGTTCTTC.

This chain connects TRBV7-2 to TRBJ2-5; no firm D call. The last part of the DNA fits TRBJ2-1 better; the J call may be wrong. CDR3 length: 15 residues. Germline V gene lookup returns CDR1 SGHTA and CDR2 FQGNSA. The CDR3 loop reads CASSVSGDWNNEQFF. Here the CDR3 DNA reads TGTGCCAGCAGCGTAAGTGGGGATTGGAACAATGAGCAGTTCTTC.

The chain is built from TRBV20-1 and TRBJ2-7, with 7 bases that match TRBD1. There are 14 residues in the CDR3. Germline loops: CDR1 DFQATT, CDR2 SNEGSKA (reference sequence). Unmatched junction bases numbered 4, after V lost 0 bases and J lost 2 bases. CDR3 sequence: CSARETGLTYEQYF. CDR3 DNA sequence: TGCAGTGCTAGAGAGACAGGGCTAACCTACGAGCAGTACTTC.

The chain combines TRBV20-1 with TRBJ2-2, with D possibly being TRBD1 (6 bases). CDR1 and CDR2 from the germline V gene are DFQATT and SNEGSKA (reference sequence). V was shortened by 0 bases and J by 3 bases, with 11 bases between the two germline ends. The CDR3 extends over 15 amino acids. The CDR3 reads CSAREWGRDTGELFF. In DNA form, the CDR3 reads TGCAGTGCTAGAGAATGGGGGCGCGACACCGGGGAGCTGTTTTTT.

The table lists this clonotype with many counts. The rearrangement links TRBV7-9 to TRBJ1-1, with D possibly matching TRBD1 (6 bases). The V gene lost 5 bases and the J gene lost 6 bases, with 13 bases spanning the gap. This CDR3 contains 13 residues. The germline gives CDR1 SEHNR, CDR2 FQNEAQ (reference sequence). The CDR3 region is CASSPRRGAEAFF. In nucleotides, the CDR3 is TGTGCCAGCAGCCCACGCAGGGGAGCTGAAGCTTTCTTT.

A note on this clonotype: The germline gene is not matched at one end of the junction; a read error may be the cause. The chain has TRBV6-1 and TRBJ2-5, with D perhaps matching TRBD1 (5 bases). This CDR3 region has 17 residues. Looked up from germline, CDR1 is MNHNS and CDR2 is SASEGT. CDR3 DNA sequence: TGTGACAGCACCACCCCTCAGGGCAGGGCCCACCAAGAGACCCAGTACTTC. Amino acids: CDSTTPQGRAHQETQYF.